Listed here are 9 T cell receptor beta chains from one sample, sequenced in a study of T cell responses to AZD1222 COVID-19 vaccine. Data came from immunoSEQ multiplex PCR; TCRdb stores just in-frame clones and leaves some out. The data show fewer than 130,000 clones, roughly 92% seen once. The sample was peripheral blood, taken on day 0 of AZD1222 vaccination. All receptors come from an adult in good health.

J is TRBJ2-1 and V is TRBV7-9; D might be TRBD1 or TRBD2, each matching 5 bases. V lost 5 bases, J lost 8 bases, and 19 bases lay in between. This CDR3 has 15 residues. From germline, CDR1 is SEHNR and CDR2 FQNEAQ (reference sequence). The CDR3: CASSLGEKPQYEQFF. CDR3 nucleotides: TGTGCCAGCAGCCTAGGGGAGAAGCCACAATATGAGCAGTTCTTC.

The chain links TRBV14 to TRBJ2-7; D may be TRBD1 or TRBD2 (5 bases each). The germline V and J ends were trimmed by 4 bases and 3 bases, with 13 bases remaining between them. CDR1 and CDR2 (germline): SGHDN, FVKESK. This CDR3 region has 14 residues. The CDR3 coding sequence is TGTGCCAGCAGCCCTCTGCTGGGGGACTACGAGCAGTACTTC. Protein product: CASSPLLGDYEQYF.

CDR3 region: CASSSSFTYEQYF. In DNA, the CDR3 is TGTGCCAGCAGCTCCTCGTTTACCTACGAGCAGTACTTC. V usage is TRBV5-4 and J usage is TRBJ2-7; D gene uncertain. The CDR3 runs 13 residues. CDR1 and CDR2 from the germline V gene are SGHNT and YYREEE (reference sequence). V was clipped by 3 bases and J by 2 bases, with 9 bases between them.

CDR3 DNA: TGCGCCAGCAGCTTGGGGGACACTTATGGCTACACCTTC. Protein: CASSLGDTYGYTF. The genes are TRBV5-1 and TRBJ1-2, with D possibly matching TRBD1 (6 bases). Trimming removed 0 bases at V and 5 bases at J, with 8 bases between. This CDR3 has 13 residues. From germline, CDR1 is SGHRS and CDR2 YFSETQ. Combining the CDR3 with reference TRBV5-1 and TRBJ1-2 gives the whole variable domain KAGVTQTPRYLIKTRGQQVTLSCSPISGHRSVSWYQQTPGQGLQFLFEYFSETQRNKGNFPGRFSGRQFSNSRSEMNVSTLELGDSALYLCASSLGDTYGYTFGSGTRLTVV.

The chain combines TRBV5-1 with TRBJ1-4; unclear D gene. Trimming left V 4 bases short and J 3 bases short, with 13 bases between. The germline V gene encodes CDR1 SGHRS and CDR2 YFSETQ. This CDR3 spans 15 amino acids. The CDR3 reads CASSRDTPANEKLFF. CDR3 nucleotide sequence: TGCGCCAGCAGCCGAGATACCCCCGCTAATGAAAAACTGTTTTTT. Drawing the rest from reference TRBV5-1 and TRBJ1-4, the complete variable domain is KAGVTQTPRYLIKTRGQQVTLSCSPISGHRSVSWYQQTPGQGLQFLFEYFSETQRNKGNFPGRFSGRQFSNSRSEMNVSTLELGDSALYLCASSRDTPANEKLFFGSGTQLSVL.

This rearrangement joins TRBV6-5 to TRBJ2-1, with TRBD1 matching over 7 bases. Germline trimming cut 5 bases from V and 6 bases from J; bases unmatched to any gene: 7. This CDR3 region has 14 residues. Germline lookup yields CDR1 MNHEY and CDR2 SVGAGI. The CDR3: CASSNRDSANEQFF. DNA for the CDR3: TGTGCCAGCAGTAACCGGGACAGTGCCAATGAGCAGTTCTTC.

This rearrangement joins TRBV24-1 to TRBJ1-2; possible D gene TRBD1, 5 bases. Germline values: CDR1 KGHDR, CDR2 SFDVKD. The CDR3 spans 12 residues. V was trimmed by 4 bases and J by 6 bases, leaving 8 bases between them. DNA of the CDR3: TGTGCCACCAGTGAGGGGGGAGATGGCTACACCTTC. Amino acid sequence: CATSEGGDGYTF.

The chain carries TRBV27 and TRBJ2-7; D might be TRBD1 or TRBD2, each matching 6 bases. Germline CDR1 reads MNHEY; CDR2 reads SMNVEV (reference sequence). V lost 8 bases and J 4 bases, leaving 15 bases between the germline ends. The CDR3 has 13 amino acids. The CDR3 here is CASASGARYEQYF. The CDR3 DNA follows: TGTGCCAGCGCCTCGGGGGCGCGTTACGAGCAGTACTTC.

The count of this clone is one. The chain uses TRBV19 and TRBJ1-5, with 8 bases lining up with TRBD1. The CDR3 has 15 residues. The junction had 10 bases not matched to a gene; V was cut back by 5 bases and J by 7 bases. Germline V gives CDR1 LNHDA, CDR2 SQIVND (reference sequence). This chain's CDR3 is CASSVDRGVWQPQHF. The CDR3 nucleotides are TGTGCCAGTAGTGTCGACAGGGGAGTTTGGCAGCCCCAGCATTTT.